This section outlines one TCR beta chain sequence together with its context. It lacks a known antigen. No per-base quality is available; no much larger clone lies one base away. Another Seattle source contributed samples from volunteer blood donors who had recovered from COVID-19. Whole blood was collected in K2EDTA tubes by collaborating institutions according to the institutions' own protocols. For TCRbeta analysis, collaborators shipped samples as frozen whole blood, isolated PBMCs, or DNA extracted from either of those sample types. TCRbeta CDR3 regions were amplified from genomic DNA by means of the immunoSEQ Assay, a bias-controlled multiplex PCR. As for how the authors treated the data: The number of nucleated cells in each sample was estimated by amplification of reference gene primers within the assay. Sequence reads were collapsed and filtered to measure the absolute abundance of every unique TCRbeta CDR3 rearrangement. Productive Simpson clonality was computed per sample as the square root of Simpson's diversity index over productive rearrangements. This is the immuneACCESS table as TCRdb keeps it, with only in-frame sequences that have V and J called. A part of the clones is gone; compared with another copy, unresolved V genes explain less than half, and the rest is unexplained. The DNA gave D and trimming, while V, J and clone size come from that table. Counted in this sample were over 200,000 clones; 86% of them appeared once. The top ten constitute around 9.1% of the sample.

The data stem from a study of blood T cell repertoires in COVID-19 (dated by TCRdb to about 2020). Context from the whole study: The collaborator samples originated in the United States, Italy and Spain and spanned the acute and convalescent phases of COVID-19. The material from the prospective study consisted of cDNA or gDNA derived from T cells, B-cell-depleted T cells, or PBMCs. Deeply sampled blood TCRbeta repertoires from subjects exposed to, actively infected with, or recovered from COVID-19 were included in the dataset. The repertoires were released in a freely available public database intended as a resource for research on the immune response to SARS-CoV-2. Samples were obtained from the ongoing ImmuneRACE study (first 160 participants) and from over 1,000 subjects provided by 6 global collaborators. The sample metadata nearly always contained a de-identified subject ID, COVID-19 status, age in years and sex. Where available, HLA class I and class II types were taken from metadata supplied by the sample provider and were not determined by assay-based typing.

The CDR3, cysteine through phenylalanine, is 15 amino acids long. The kept DNA is CDR3 alone, 45 bases in frame from the first base. From the germline V gene, CDR1 is SGHAT and CDR2 is FQNNGV. The junction carries 8 bases between V and J, which are trimmed by 0 bases and 3 bases respectively. General findings and caveats noted by the study authors: The quantity of clinical and demographic metadata differed by source and by participant and was supplied without curation.

The chain uses TRBV11-2 and TRBJ2-2, and the D gene may be TRBD2, 6 bases matching. The receptor was isolated from a man aged 35 to 55 who had recovered from COVID-19. The sequencing input was peripheral blood. The CDR3 reads CASSLEAGHTGELFF. The DNA sequence reads TGTGCCAGCAGCTTAGAGGCGGGACACACCGGGGAGCTGTTTTTT.